Sequencing of this T cell receptor (beta chain) was carried out in a study of control samples from healthy donors and cancer patients. Deletions cut 0 bases from V and 5 bases from J, with 5 bases between. The germline CDR1 and CDR2 sequences are SGHRS and YFSETQ. The CDR3 has 13 amino acids. Clones were read by immunoSEQ multiplex PCR, and TCRdb kept only the in-frame ones, dropping some. The sample yields about 180,000 clones, 75% to 95% seen once. The V gene is TRBV5-1, the J gene TRBJ2-2; no clear D gene. The sequencing input was blood. The TCR sequence derives from a woman aged 40 to 50 in good health. CDR3 sequence: CASSLGQTGELFF. CDR3 nucleotides: TGCGCCAGCAGCTTGGGGCAGACCGGGGAGCTGTTTTTT.